This T cell receptor beta chain was identified in a study of blood T cell repertoires in COVID-19. On the study more broadly: Material from acute and convalescent COVID-19 was sourced from the United States, Italy and Spain.

The CDR3 has 15 amino acids. Per the germline V gene, CDR1 is KGHSH and CDR2 is LQKENI. After removal of 6 bases from V and 7 bases from J, the junction contained 11 bases not matched to a gene. This clone is a singleton in its sample. Original analysis: Estimation of nucleated cell counts was performed using reference gene primer amplification. The assay was immunoSEQ multiplex PCR, and TCRdb's table has in-frame clones only and misses some. V and J calls and clone size follow that table, whereas D and trimming were derived from the DNA. The profile covers more than 85,000 clones, with 70% to 85% appearing a single time and 8.5% to 12% taken by the ten largest.

The sequencing sample was made of peripheral blood. The receptor's source is a man between 65 and 80 years old with acute or convalescent COVID-19. The V call is TRBV18, the J call TRBJ2-1, with TRBD1 matching 8 bases. CDR3 residues: CASSPLQGELNEQFF. CDR3 nucleotide sequence: TGTGCCAGCTCCCCCTTACAGGGGGAGCTAAATGAGCAGTTCTTC. Filled out from reference TRBV18 and TRBJ2-1, the complete variable domain reads NAGVMQNPRHLVRRRGQEARLRCSPMKGHSHVYWYRQLPEEGLKFMVYLQKENIIDESGMPKERFSAEFPKEGPSILRIQQVVRGDSAAYFCASSPLQGELNEQFFGPGTRLTVL.